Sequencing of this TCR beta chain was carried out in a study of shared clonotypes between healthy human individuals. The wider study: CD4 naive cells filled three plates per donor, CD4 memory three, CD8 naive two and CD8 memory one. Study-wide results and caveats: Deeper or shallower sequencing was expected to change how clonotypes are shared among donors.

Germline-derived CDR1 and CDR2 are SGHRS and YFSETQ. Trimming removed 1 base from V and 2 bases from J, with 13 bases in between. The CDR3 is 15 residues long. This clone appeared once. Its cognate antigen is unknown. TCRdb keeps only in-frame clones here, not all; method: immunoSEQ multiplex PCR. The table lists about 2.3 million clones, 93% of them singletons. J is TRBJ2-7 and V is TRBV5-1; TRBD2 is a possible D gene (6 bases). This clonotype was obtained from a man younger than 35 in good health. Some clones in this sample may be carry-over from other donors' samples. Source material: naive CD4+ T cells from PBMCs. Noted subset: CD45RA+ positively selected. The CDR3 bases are TGCGCCAGCAGCTTGTTGGGGGGATACCCCTACGAGCAGTACTTC. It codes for CASSLLGGYPYEQYF. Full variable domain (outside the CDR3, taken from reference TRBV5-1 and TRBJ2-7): KAGVTQTPRYLIKTRGQQVTLSCSPISGHRSVSWYQQTPGQGLQFLFEYFSETQRNKGNFPGRFSGRQFSNSRSEMNVSTLELGDSALYLCASSLLGGYPYEQYFGPGTRLTVT.